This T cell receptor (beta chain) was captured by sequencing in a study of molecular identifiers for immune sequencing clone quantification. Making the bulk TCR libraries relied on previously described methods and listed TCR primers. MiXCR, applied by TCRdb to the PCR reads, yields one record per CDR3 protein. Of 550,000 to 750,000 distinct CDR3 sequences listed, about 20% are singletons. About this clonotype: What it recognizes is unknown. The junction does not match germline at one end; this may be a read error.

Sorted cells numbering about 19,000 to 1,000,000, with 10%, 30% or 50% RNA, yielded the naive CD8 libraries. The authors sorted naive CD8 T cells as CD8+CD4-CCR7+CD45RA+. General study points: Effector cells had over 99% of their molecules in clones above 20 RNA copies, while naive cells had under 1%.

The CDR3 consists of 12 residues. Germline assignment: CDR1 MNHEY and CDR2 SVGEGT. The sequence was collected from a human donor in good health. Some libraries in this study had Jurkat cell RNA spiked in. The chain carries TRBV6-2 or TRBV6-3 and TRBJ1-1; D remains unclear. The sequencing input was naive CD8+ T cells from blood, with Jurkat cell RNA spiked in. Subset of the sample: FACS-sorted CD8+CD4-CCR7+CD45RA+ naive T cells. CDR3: CAGSYGPGEAFF. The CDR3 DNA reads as TGTGCCGGCAGTTACGGTCCAGGTGAAGCCTTCTTT.